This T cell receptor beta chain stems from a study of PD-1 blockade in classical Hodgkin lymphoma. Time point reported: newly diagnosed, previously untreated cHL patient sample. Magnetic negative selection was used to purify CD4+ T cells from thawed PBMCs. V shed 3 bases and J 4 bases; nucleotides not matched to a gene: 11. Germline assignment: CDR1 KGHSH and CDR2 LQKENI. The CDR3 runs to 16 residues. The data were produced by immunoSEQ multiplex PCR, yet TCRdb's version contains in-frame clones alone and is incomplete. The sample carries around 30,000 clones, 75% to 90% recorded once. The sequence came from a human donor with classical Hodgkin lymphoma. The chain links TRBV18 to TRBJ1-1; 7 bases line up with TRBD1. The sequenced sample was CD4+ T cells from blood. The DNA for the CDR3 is TGTGCCAGCTCACCGGGAAGGGGGCAACGTGTCACTGAAGCTTTCTTT. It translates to CASSPGRGQRVTEAFF.